This paragraph covers one TCR beta chain sequence. This sample is drawn from a study of T cell responses to AZD1222 COVID-19 vaccine. Generated by immunoSEQ multiplex PCR, the TCRdb table keeps only in-frame clones and is missing some. The table includes 120,000 to 150,000 clones, about 89% detected once. Sequenced material: peripheral blood, taken 28 days after the second dose of the MenACWY control vaccine. The origin of this receptor is an adult who received the MenACWY meningococcal vaccine as a control.

CDR3 protein: CAWSVRPRIDSPLHF. The CDR3 DNA sequence: TGTGCCTGGAGTGTACGGCCTCGGATTGATTCACCCCTCCACTTT. This chain connects TRBV30 to TRBJ1-6; D is unresolved. Per germline, CDR1 GTSNPN and CDR2 SVGIG (reference sequence). Trimming took off 0 bases at V and 8 bases at J, with 14 bases between the two ends. This CDR3 comprises 15 residues.